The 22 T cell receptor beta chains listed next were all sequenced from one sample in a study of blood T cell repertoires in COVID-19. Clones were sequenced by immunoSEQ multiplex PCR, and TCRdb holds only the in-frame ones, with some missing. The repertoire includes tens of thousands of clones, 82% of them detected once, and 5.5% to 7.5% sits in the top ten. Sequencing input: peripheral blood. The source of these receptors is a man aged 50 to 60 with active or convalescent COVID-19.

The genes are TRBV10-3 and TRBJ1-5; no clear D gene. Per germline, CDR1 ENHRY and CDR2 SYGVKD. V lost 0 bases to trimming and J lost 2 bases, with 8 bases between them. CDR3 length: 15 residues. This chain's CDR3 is CAISESRQRNQPQHF. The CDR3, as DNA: TGTGCCATCAGTGAGTCGCGGCAGCGCAATCAGCCCCAGCATTTT.

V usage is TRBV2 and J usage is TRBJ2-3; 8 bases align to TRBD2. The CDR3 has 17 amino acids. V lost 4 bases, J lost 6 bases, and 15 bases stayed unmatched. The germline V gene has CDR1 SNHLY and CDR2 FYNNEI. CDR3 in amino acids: CASSVYGGAGIGDTQYF. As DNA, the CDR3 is TGTGCCAGCAGTGTTTACGGGGGGGCGGGCATAGGTGATACGCAGTATTTT.

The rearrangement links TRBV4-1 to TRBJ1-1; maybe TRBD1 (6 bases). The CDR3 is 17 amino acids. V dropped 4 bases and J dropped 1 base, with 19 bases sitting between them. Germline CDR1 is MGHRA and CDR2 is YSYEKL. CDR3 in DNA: TGCGCCAGCAGCCTAATCGATCAGGGGTACCGGAACACTGAAGCTTTCTTT. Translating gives CASSLIDQGYRNTEAFF.

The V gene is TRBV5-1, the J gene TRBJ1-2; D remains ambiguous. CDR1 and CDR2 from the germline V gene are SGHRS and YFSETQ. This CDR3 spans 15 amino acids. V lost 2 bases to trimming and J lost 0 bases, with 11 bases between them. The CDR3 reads CASSLSAGSNYGYTF. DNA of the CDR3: TGCGCCAGCAGCTTAAGTGCGGGATCTAACTATGGCTACACCTTC.

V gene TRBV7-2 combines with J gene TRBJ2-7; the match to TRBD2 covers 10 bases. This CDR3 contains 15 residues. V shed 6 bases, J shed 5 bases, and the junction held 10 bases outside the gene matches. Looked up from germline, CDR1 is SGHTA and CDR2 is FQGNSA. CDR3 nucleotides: TGTGCCAGCAGGACGAGCGGGGGGGCCGTGCACGAGCAGTACTTC. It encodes CASRTSGGAVHEQYF.

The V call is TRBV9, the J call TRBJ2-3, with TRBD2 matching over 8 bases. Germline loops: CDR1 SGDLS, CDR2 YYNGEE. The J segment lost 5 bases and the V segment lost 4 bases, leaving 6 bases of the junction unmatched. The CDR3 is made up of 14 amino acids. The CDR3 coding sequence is TGTGCCAGCAGCATTAGCGGGGCGGGAGATACGCAGTATTTT. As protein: CASSISGAGDTQYF.

CDR3 nucleotides: TGCGCCAGCAGCTTGTTCGGGGGAGAGAACACTGAAGCTTTCTTT. Protein: CASSLFGGENTEAFF. V is TRBV5-1 and J is TRBJ1-1; perhaps TRBD1 as D (5 bases). CDR3 length equals 15 residues. Trimming left V 1 base short and J 1 base short, with 11 bases between. From germline, CDR1 is SGHRS and CDR2 YFSETQ.

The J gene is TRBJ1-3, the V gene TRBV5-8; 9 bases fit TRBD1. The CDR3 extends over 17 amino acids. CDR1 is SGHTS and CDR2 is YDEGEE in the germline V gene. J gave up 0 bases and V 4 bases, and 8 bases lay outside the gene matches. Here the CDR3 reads CASSVYRGQSSGNTIYF. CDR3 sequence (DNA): TGTGCCAGCAGCGTCTACAGGGGGCAGAGCTCTGGAAACACCATATATTTT. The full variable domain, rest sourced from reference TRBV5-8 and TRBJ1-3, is EAGVTQSPTHLIKTRGQQATLRCSPISGHTSVYWYQQALGLGLQFLLWYDEGEERNRGNFPPRFSGRQFPNYSSELNVNALELEDSALYLCASSVYRGQSSGNTIYFGEGSWLTVV.

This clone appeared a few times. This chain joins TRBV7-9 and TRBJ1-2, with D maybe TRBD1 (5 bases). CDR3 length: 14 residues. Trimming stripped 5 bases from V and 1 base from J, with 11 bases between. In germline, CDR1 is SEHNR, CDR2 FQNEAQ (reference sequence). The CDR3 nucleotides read TGTGCCAGCAGCGAGGACACTTATAACTATGGCTACACCTTC. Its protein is CASSEDTYNYGYTF. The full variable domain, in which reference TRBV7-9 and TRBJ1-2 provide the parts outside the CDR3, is DTGVSQNPRHKITKRGQNVTFRCDPISEHNRLYWYRQTLGQGPEFLTYFQNEAQLEKSRLLSDRFSAERPKGSFSTLEIQRTEQGDSAMYLCASSEDTYNYGYTFGSGTRLTVV.

The CDR3 DNA is TGTGCCAGCAGCTTATATGGCGGGGATAGCAATCAGCCCCAGCATTTT. Its protein product is CASSLYGGDSNQPQHF. The V call is TRBV5-4, the J call TRBJ1-5; D is ambiguous. Germline lookup yields CDR1 SGHNT and CDR2 YYREEE (reference sequence). V was cut by 2 bases and J by 0 bases, with 12 bases left in between. The CDR3 loop spans 16 amino acids.

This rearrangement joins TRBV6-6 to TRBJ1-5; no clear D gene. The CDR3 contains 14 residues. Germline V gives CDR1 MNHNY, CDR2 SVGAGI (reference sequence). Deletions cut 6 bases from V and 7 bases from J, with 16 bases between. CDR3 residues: CASRTQNTVQPQHF. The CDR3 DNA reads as TGTGCCAGCAGAACCCAGAACACCGTCCAGCCCCAGCATTTT.

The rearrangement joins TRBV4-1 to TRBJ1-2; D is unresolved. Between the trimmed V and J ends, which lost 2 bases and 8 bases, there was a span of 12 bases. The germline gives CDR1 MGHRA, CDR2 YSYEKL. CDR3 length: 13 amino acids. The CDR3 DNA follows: TGCGCCAGCAGCCAACACGAGGCTTCAGGCTACACCTTC. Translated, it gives CASSQHEASGYTF.

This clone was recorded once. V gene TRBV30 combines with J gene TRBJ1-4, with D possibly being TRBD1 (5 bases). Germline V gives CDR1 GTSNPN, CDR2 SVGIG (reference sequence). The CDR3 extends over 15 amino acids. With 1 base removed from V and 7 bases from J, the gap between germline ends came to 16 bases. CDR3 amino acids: CAWSAPGGWGEKLFF. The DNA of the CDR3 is TGTGCCTGGAGTGCCCCGGGGGGGTGGGGTGAAAAACTGTTTTTT.

The CDR3 sequence is CASSPGQGAGNTIYF. In DNA, the CDR3 is TGTGCCAGCAGCCCAGGACAGGGCGCTGGAAACACCATATATTTT. The V and J genes are TRBV11-2 and TRBJ1-3; 8 bases are shared with TRBD1. The CDR3 length is 15 residues. CDR1 and CDR2 from the germline V gene are SGHAT and FQNNGV. Trimming at V came to 5 bases and at J to 2 bases, leaving 5 bases not matched to a gene.

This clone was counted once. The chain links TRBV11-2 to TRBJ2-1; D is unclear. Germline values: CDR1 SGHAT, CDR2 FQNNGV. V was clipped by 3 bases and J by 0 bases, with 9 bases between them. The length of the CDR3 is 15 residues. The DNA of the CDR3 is TGTGCCAGCAGCTTCTTAACGAGCTCCTACAATGAGCAGTTCTTC. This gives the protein CASSFLTSSYNEQFF.

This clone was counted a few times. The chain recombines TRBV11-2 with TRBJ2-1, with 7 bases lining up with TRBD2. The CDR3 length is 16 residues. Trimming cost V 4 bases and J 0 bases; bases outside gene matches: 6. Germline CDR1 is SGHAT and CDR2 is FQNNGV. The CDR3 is CASSWGGESSYNEQFF. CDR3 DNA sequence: TGTGCCAGCAGCTGGGGGGGGGAGAGCTCCTACAATGAGCAGTTCTTC.

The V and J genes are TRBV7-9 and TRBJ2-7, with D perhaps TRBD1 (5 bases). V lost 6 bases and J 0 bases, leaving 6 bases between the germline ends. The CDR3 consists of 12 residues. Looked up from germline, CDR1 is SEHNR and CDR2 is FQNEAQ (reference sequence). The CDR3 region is CASSTGSYEQYF. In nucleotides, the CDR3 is TGTGCCAGCAGTACAGGCTCCTACGAGCAGTACTTC.

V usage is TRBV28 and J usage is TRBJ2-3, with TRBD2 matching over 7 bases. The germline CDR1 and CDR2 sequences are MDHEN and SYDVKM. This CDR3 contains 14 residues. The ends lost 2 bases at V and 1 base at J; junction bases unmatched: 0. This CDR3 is CASSLGGGTDTQYF. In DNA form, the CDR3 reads TGTGCCAGCAGTTTAGGGGGGGGCACAGATACGCAGTATTTT.

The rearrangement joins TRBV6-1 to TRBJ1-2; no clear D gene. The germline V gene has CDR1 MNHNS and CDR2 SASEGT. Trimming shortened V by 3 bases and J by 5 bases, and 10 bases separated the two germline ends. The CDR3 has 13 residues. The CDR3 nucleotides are TGTGCCAGCAGTGAGATCGGGGAATATGGCTACACCTTC. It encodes CASSEIGEYGYTF.

CDR3 protein: CASSLAGTGATEAFF. The CDR3 nucleotides are TGCGCCAGCAGCTTGGCCGGGACAGGTGCCACTGAAGCTTTCTTT. V usage is TRBV5-1 and J usage is TRBJ1-1; 8 nucleotides agree with TRBD1. CDR3 length: 15 amino acids. The germline V gene has CDR1 SGHRS and CDR2 YFSETQ. The ends lost 0 bases at V and 4 bases at J; junction bases unmatched: 5. The variable domain in full, completed from reference TRBV5-1 and TRBJ1-1, reads KAGVTQTPRYLIKTRGQQVTLSCSPISGHRSVSWYQQTPGQGLQFLFEYFSETQRNKGNFPGRFSGRQFSNSRSEMNVSTLELGDSALYLCASSLAGTGATEAFFGQGTRLTVV.

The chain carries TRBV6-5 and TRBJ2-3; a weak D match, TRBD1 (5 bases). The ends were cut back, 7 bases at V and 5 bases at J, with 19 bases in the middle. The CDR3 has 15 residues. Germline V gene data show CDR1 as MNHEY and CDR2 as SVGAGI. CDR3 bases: TGTGCCAGCACCGAAAGTATGGGGCCTGGAGATACGCAGTATTTT. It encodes CASTESMGPGDTQYF.

In DNA, the CDR3 is TGTGCCACCAGCAGAGTCCAGGGGCAAGCTCAGCCCCAGCATTTT. The encoded protein is CATSRVQGQAQPQHF. The chain couples TRBV15 to TRBJ1-5; D perhaps matches TRBD1 (6 bases). The CDR3 totals 15 residues. Looked up from germline, CDR1 is LNHNV and CDR2 is YYDKDF (reference sequence). Trimming left V 1 base short and J 6 bases short, with 13 bases between.